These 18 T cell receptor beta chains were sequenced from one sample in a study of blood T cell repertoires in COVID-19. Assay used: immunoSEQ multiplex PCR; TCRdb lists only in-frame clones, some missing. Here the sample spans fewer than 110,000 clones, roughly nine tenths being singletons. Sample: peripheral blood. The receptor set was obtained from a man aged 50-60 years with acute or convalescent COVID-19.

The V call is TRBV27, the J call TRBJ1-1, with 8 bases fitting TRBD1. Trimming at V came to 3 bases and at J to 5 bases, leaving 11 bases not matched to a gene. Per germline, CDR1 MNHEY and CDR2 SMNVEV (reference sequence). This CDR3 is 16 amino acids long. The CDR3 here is CASSFGAFDRGTEAFF. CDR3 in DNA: TGTGCCAGCAGTTTCGGGGCATTCGACAGGGGAACTGAAGCTTTCTTT.

The DNA of the CDR3 is TGTGCCAGCTCACCACCTGGGCCCGGGGAGCTGTTTTTT. This encodes CASSPPGPGELFF. This chain uses TRBV18 with TRBJ2-2; D uncertain. The germline V gene encodes CDR1 KGHSH and CDR2 LQKENI. Trimming removed 0 bases at V and 6 bases at J, with 5 bases between. This CDR3 has 13 amino acids.

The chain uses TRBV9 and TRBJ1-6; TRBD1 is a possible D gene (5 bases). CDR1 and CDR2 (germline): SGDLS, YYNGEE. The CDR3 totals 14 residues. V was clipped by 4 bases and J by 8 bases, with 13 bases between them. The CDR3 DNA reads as TGTGCCAGCAGCCCGGGGGGTAGGGATTCACCCCTCCACTTT. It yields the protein CASSPGGRDSPLHF.

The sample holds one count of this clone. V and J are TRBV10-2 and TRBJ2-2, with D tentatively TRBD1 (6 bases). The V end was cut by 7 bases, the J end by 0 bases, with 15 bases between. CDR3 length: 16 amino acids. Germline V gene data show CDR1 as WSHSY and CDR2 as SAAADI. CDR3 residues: CASTFGQPANTGELFF. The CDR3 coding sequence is TGCGCCAGCACCTTCGGACAGCCTGCGAACACCGGGGAGCTGTTTTTT.

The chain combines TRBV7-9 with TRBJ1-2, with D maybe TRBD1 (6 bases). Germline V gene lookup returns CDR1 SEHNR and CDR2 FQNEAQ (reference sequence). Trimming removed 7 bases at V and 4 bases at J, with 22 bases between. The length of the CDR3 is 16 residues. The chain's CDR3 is CASTLGGGASSYGYTF. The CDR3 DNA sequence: TGTGCCAGCACCCTCGGCGGGGGGGCTTCGAGCTATGGCTACACCTTC.

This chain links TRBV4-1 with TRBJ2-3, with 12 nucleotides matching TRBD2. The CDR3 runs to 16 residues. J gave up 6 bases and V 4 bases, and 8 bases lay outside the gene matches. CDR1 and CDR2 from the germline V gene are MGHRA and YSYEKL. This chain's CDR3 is CASSRSTSGGRDTQYF. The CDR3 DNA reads TGCGCCAGCAGCCGATCTACTAGCGGGGGGCGGGATACGCAGTATTTT.

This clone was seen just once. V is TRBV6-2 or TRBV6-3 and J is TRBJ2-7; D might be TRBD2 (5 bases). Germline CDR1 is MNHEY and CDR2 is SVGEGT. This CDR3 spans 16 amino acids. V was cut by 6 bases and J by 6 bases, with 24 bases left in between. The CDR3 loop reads CASSKTGASSGGEQYF. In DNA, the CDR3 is TGTGCCAGCAGCAAGACTGGTGCTTCCAGCGGCGGCGAGCAGTACTTC.

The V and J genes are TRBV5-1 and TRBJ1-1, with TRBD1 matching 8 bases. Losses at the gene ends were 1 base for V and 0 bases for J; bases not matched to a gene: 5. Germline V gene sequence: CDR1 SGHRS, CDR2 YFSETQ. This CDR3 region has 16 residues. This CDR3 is CASSLRGTGLNTEAFF. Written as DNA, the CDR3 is TGCGCCAGCAGCTTGAGGGGGACAGGATTGAACACTGAAGCTTTCTTT. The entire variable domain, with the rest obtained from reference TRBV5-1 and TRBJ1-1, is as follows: KAGVTQTPRYLIKTRGQQVTLSCSPISGHRSVSWYQQTPGQGLQFLFEYFSETQRNKGNFPGRFSGRQFSNSRSEMNVSTLELGDSALYLCASSLRGTGLNTEAFFGQGTRLTVV.

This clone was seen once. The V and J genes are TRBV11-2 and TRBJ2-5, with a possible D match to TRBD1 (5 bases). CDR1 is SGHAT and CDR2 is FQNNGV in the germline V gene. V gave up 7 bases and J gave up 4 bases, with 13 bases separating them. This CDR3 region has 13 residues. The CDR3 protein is CASTSGFPETQYF. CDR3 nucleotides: TGTGCCAGCACCTCAGGGTTCCCAGAGACCCAGTACTTC.

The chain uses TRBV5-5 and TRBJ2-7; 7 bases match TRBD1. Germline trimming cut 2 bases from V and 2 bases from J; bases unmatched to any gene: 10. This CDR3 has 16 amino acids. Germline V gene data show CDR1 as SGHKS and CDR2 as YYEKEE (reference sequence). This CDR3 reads CASSLGLTGNAYEQYF. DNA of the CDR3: TGTGCCAGCAGCTTAGGCCTGACAGGGAATGCCTACGAGCAGTACTTC.

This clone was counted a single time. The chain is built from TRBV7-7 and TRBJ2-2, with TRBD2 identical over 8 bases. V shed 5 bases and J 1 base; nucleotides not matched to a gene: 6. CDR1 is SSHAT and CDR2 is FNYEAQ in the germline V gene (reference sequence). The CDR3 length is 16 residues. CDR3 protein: CASSARGGQNTGELFF. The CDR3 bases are TGTGCCAGCAGCGCCCGGGGGGGGCAGAACACCGGGGAGCTGTTTTTT.

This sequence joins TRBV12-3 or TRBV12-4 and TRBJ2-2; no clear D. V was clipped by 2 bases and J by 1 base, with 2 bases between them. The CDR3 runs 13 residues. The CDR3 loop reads CASSLRNTGELFF. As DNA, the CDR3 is TGTGCCAGCAGTTTACGGAACACCGGGGAGCTGTTTTTT.

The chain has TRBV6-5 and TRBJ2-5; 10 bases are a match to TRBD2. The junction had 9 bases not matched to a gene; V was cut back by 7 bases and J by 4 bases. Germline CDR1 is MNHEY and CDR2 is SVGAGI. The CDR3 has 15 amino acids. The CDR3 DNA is TGTGCCAGCATCATTACTAGCGGGGAAAGAGAGACCCAGTACTTC. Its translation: CASIITSGERETQYF.

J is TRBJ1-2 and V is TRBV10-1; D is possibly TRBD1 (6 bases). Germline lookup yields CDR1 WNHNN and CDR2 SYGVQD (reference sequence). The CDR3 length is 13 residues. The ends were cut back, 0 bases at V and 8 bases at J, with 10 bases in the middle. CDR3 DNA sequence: TGCGCCAGCAGTGAGTCCAGGGGAAGAGGCTACACCTTC. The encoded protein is CASSESRGRGYTF.

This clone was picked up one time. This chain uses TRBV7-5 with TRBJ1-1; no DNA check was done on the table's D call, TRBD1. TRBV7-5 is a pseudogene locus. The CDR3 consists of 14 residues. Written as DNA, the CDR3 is TGTGTCAGAAGCTTGCCAACGACAGGGGCTGAAGCTTTCTTT. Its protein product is CVRSLPTTGAEAFF.

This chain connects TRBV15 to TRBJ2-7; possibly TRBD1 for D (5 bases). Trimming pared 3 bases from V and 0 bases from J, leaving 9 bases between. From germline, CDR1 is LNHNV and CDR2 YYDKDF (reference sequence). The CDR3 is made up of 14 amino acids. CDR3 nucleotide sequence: TGTGCCACCAGCAGTGAGACAGACTCCTACGAGCAGTACTTC. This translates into CATSSETDSYEQYF.

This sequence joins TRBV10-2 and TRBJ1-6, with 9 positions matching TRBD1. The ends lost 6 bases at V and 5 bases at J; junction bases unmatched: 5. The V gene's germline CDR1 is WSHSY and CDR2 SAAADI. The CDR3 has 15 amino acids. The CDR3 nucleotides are TGCGCCAGCAGGACAGGGGGGTTGGATAATTCACCCCTCCACTTT. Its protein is CASRTGGLDNSPLHF.

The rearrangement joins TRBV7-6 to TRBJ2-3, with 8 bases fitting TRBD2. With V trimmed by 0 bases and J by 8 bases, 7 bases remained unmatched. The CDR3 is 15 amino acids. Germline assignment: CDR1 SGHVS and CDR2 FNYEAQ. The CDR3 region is CASSLATGGQATQYF. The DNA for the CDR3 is TGTGCCAGCAGCTTAGCGACGGGGGGGCAAGCTACGCAGTATTTT.